This TCR beta chain stems from a study of technical replicates of blood from a handful of donors. The CDR3 sequence is 13 residues long. Germline V gene sequence: CDR1 LNHDA, CDR2 SQIVND (reference sequence). Trimming removed 3 bases at V and 1 base at J, with 6 bases between. Clones were sequenced by immunoSEQ multiplex PCR, and TCRdb holds only the in-frame ones, with some missing. This sample has about 74,000 clones; about 81% occur once, and the top ten carry nearly 4%. The sequence derives from a human donor in good health. Some clones in this sample may be carry-over from other donors' samples. J is TRBJ1-1 and V is TRBV19; no clear D gene. What was sequenced was PBMCs. CDR3 in amino acids: CASSIGGNTEAFF. The DNA for the CDR3 is TGTGCCAGTAGTATCGGAGGGAACACTGAAGCTTTCTTT. Drawing the rest from reference TRBV19 and TRBJ1-1, the complete variable domain is DGGITQSPKYLFRKEGQNVTLSCEQNLNHDAMYWYRQDPGQGLRLIYYSQIVNDFQKGDIAEGYSVSREKKESFPLTVTSAQKNPTAFYLCASSIGGNTEAFFGQGTRLTVV.